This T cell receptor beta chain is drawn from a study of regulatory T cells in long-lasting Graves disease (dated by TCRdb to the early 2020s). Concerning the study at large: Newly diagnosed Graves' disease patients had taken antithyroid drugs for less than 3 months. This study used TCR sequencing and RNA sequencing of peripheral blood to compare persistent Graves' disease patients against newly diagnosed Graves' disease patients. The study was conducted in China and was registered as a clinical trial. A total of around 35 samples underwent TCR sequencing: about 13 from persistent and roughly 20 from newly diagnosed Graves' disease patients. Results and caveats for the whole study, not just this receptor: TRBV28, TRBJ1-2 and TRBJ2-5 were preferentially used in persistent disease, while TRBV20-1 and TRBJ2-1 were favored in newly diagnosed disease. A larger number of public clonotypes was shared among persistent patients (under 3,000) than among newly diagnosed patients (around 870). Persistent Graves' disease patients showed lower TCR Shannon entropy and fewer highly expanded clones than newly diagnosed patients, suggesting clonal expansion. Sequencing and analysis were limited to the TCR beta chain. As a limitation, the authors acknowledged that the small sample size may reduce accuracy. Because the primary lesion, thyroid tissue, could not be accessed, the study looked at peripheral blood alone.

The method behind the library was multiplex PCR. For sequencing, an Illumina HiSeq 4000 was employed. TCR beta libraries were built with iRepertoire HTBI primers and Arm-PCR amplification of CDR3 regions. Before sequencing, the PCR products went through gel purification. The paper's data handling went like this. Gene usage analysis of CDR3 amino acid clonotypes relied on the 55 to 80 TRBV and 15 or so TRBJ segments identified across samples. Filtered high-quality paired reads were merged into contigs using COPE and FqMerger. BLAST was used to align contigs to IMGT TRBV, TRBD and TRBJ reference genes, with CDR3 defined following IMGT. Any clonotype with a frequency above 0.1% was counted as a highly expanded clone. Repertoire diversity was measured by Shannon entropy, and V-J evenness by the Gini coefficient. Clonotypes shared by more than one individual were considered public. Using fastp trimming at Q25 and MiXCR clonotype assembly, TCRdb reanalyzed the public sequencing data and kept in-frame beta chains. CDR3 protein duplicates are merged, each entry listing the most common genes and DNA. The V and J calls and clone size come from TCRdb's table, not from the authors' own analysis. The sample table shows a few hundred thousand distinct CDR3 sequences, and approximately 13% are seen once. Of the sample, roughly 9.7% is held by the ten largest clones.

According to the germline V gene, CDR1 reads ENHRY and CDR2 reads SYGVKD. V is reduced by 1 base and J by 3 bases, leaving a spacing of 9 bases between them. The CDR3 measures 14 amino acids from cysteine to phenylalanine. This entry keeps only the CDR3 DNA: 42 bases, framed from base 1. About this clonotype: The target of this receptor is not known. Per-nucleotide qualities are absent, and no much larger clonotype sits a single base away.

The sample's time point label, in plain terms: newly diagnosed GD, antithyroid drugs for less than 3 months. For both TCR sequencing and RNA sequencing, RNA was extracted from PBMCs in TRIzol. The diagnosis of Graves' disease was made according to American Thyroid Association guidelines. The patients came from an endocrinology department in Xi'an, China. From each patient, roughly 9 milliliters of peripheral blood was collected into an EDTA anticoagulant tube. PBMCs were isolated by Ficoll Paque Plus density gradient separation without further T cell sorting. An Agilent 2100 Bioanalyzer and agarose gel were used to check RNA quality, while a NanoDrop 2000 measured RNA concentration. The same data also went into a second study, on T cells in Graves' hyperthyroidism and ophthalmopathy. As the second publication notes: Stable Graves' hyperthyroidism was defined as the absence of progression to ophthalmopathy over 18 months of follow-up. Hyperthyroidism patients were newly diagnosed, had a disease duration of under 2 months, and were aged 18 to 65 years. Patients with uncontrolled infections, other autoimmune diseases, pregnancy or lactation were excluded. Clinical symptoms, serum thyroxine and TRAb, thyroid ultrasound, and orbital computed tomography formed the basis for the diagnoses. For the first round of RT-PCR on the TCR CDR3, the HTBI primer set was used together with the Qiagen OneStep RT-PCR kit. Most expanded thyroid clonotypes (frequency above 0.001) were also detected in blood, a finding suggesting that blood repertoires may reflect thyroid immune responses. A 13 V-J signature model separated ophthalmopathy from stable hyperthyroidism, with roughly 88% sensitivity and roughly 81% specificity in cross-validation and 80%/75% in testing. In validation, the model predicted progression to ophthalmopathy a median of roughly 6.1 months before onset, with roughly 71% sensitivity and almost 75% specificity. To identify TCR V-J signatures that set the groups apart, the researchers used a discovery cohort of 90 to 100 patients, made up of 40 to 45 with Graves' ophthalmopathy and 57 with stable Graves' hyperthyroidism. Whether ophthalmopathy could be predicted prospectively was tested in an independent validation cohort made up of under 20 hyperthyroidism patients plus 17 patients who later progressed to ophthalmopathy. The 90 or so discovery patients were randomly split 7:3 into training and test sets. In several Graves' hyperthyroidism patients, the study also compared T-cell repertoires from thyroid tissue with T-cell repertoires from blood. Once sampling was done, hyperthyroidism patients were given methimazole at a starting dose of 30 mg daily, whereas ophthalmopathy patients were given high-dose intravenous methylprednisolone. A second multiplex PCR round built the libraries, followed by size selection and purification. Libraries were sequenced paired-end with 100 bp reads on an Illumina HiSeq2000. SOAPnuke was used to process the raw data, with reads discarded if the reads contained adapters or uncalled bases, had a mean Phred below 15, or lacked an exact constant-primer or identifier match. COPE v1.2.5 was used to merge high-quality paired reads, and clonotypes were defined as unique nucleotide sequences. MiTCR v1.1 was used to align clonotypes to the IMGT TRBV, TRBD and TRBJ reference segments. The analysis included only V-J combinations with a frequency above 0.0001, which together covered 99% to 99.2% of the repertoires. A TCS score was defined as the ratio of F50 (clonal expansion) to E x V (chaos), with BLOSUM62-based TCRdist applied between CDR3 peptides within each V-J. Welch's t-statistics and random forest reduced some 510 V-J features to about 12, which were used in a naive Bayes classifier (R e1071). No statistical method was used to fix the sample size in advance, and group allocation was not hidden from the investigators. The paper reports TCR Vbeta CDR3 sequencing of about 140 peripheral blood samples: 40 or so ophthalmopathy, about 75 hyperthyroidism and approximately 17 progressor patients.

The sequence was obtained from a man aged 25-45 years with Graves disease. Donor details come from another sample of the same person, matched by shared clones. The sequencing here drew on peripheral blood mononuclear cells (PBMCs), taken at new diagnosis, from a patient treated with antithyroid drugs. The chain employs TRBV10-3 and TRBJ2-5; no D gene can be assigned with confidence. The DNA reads TGTGCCATCAGTGAGTTGACTCGGAAAGAGACCCAGTACTTC. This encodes CAISELTRKETQYF.